The TCR beta chain described here comes from a study of blood T cells in healthy people across ages. A second PCR, run for roughly 7 to 11 cycles, used a sample-barcoded 5' primer plus a J-beta primer mix. TCRdb called the 5' RACE reads again in MiXCR, with one record for every CDR3 protein. The sample yields approximately 900,000 distinct CDR3 sequences, roughly 28% seen once. The germline V gene has CDR1 DFQATT and CDR2 SNEGSKA (reference sequence). There are 13 residues in the CDR3. After removal of 5 bases from V and 6 bases from J, the junction contained 7 bases not matched to a gene. In terms of origin and age, donors were healthy Caucasian individuals from Russia aged about 6 to 90. This sample was also put to use in a study of T cells of mothers and their children. That report notes: Once extracted, all RNA went into cDNA synthesis at approximately 1.6 ug per 15 ul.

Input material: blood. This receptor was taken from a woman aged 40-49 years in good health. The chain links TRBV20-1 to TRBJ2-1; the match to TRBD1 covers 7 bases. CDR3 sequence: CSAYTGVGNEQFF. CDR3 DNA sequence: TGCAGTGCTTATACAGGGGTTGGCAATGAGCAGTTCTTC.